Below, 2 T cell receptor beta chains from the same sample are listed, as sequenced in a study of T cell responses to AZD1222 COVID-19 vaccine. The protocol was immunoSEQ multiplex PCR, while the TCRdb copy is restricted to in-frame clones and leaves out a portion. The data show fewer than 150,000 clones, with under 90% seen just once and approximately 1.8% held by the top ten. Sample: peripheral blood, taken 28 days after the second AZD1222 dose. The receptors originated from an adult who received the AZD1222 COVID-19 vaccine.

The V gene is TRBV29-1, the J gene TRBJ2-2, with D perhaps assigned TRBD1 or TRBD2 (5 bases each). This CDR3 contains 15 residues. Germline CDR1 reads SQVTM; CDR2 reads ANQGSEA. With 4 bases removed from V and 6 bases from J, the gap between germline ends came to 18 bases. The CDR3: CSVAKTGTRAGELFF. The CDR3 region has the DNA TGCAGCGTTGCCAAAACAGGAACTAGGGCCGGGGAGCTGTTTTTT.

The chain recombines TRBV5-8 with TRBJ1-6; tentative D call: TRBD1 (5 bases). This CDR3 has 14 amino acids. The germline V and J ends were trimmed by 4 bases and 9 bases, with 14 bases remaining between them. CDR1 is SGHTS and CDR2 is YDEGEE in the germline V gene. CDR3 sequence reads: CASSGTQGISPLHF. The CDR3, as DNA: TGTGCCAGCAGCGGGACCCAGGGAATTTCACCCCTCCACTTT.